This T cell receptor (beta chain) derives from a study of blood T cell repertoires in COVID-19. Study at large: The United States, Italy and Spain provided the acute and convalescent COVID-19 samples. Nucleic acid was either cDNA or gDNA, and it came from T cells, B-cell-depleted T cells, or PBMCs.

V lost 5 bases to trimming and J lost 4 bases; unmatched junction nucleotides: 8. Per germline, CDR1 ENHRY and CDR2 SYGVKD. The CDR3 has 16 amino acids. In the authors' workflow: Amplification of reference gene primers provided the estimated nucleated cell counts. Profiled with immunoSEQ multiplex PCR; TCRdb holds only in-frame clones, not every one. For V, J and clone size, that table is used; D and trimming come from the DNA. This table has 50,000 to 75,000 clones, about 80% appearing once. The TCR originated in a man aged 60 to 75 with acute or convalescent COVID-19. The chain links TRBV10-3 to TRBJ2-1, with TRBD2 matching 10 bases. Sequencing was performed on peripheral blood. DNA for the CDR3: TGTGCCATCAGTAGGACTAGCGGACTCGTGTACAATGAGCAGTTCTTC. Protein product: CAISRTSGLVYNEQFF.